This entry lists 5 T cell receptor beta chains sequenced from one sample in a study of cytotoxic CD8 clonotypes in ibrutinib-treated CLL. Profiling relied on immunoSEQ multiplex PCR, and the TCRdb table lists in-frame clones only, not all of them. The sample contains 150,000 to 200,000 clones, 72% of which appear only once. The sequenced sample was PBMCs, obtained after 24 months of ibrutinib treatment. These receptor sequences come from a human donor with chronic lymphocytic leukemia.

The chain links TRBV5-1 to TRBJ1-1; no reliable D call. Germline loops: CDR1 SGHRS, CDR2 YFSETQ. The CDR3 extends over 14 amino acids. Trimming left V 3 bases short and J 3 bases short, with 12 bases between. The CDR3 reads CASSYSLGYTEAFF. In nucleotides, the CDR3 is TGCGCCAGCAGCTATTCTCTGGGATACACTGAAGCTTTCTTT.

The chain has TRBV7-2 and TRBJ2-7, with D perhaps matching TRBD2 (6 bases). The CDR3 is made up of 12 amino acids. Deletions cut 4 bases from V and 7 bases from J, with 11 bases between. Germline assignment: CDR1 SGHTA and CDR2 FQGNSA. In DNA form, the CDR3 reads TGTGCCAGCAGCTCGGGGGTGGCGGAGCAGTACTTC. Its protein product is CASSSGVAEQYF.

This chain uses TRBV30 with TRBJ1-1; D unresolved. CDR1 GTSNPN and CDR2 SVGIG come from the germline V gene (reference sequence). Trimming removed 2 bases from V and 1 base from J, with 11 bases in between. The CDR3 has 14 amino acids. The CDR3 region has the DNA TGTGCCTGGAGTAGGGTAGCATCGAACACTGAAGCTTTCTTT. Translation: CAWSRVASNTEAFF.

This chain links TRBV5-4 with TRBJ2-5; 9 bases are shared with TRBD2. The CDR3 extends over 14 amino acids. Per germline, CDR1 SGHNT and CDR2 YYREEE (reference sequence). J lost 4 bases, V lost 1 base, and 2 bases had no gene match. The CDR3 protein is CASSLKAGGETQYF. DNA for the CDR3: TGTGCCAGCAGCTTGAAAGCGGGAGGAGAGACCCAGTACTTC. Filled out from reference TRBV5-4 and TRBJ2-5, the complete variable domain reads ETGVTQSPTHLIKTRGQQVTLRCSSQSGHNTVSWYQQALGQGPQFIFQYYREEENGRGNFPPRFSGLQFPNYSSELNVNALELDDSALYLCASSLKAGGETQYFGPGTRLLVL.

The chain combines TRBV30 with TRBJ1-5; 7 bases line up with TRBD1. The CDR3 contains 14 residues. Per germline, CDR1 GTSNPN and CDR2 SVGIG (reference sequence). J gave up 4 bases and V 2 bases, and 5 bases lay outside the gene matches. In DNA form, the CDR3 reads TGTGCCTGGAGTTCGGGGACAGTAAATCAGCCCCAGCATTTT. Its protein product is CAWSSGTVNQPQHF.